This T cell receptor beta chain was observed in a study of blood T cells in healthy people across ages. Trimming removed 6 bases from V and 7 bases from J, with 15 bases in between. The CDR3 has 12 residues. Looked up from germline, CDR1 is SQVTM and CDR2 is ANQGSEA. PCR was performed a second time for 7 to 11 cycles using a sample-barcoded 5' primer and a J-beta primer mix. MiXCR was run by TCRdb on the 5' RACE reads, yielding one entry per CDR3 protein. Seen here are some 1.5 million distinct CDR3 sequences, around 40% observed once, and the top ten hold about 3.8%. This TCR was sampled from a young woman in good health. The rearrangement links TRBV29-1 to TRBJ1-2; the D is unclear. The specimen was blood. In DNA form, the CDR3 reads TGCAGCGTCAGCTCCGGGGATGGTGGCTACACCTTC. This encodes CSVSSGDGGYTF. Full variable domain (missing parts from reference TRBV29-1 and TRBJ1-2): SAVISQKPSRDICQRGTSLTIQCQVDSQVTMMFWYRQQPGQSLTLIATANQGSEATYESGFVIDKFPISRPNLTFSTLTVSNMSPEDSSIYLCSVSSGDGGYTFGSGTRLTVV.